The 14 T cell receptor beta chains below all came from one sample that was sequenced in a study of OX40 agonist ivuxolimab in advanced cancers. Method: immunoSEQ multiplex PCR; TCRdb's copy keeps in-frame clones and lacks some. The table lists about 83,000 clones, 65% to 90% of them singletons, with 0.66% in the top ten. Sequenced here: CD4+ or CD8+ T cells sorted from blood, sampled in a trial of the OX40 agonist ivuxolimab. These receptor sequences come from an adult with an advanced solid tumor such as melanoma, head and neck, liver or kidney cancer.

For the CDR3, the DNA is TGTGCCAGCAGTTACGAGCAGGGGCCCCGGGGGGGGGAGCTGTTTTTT. The encoded protein is CASSYEQGPRGGELFF. V usage is TRBV6-5 and J usage is TRBJ2-2; D is possibly TRBD1 or TRBD2 (6 bases each). This CDR3 is 16 amino acids long. Trimming left V 2 bases short and J 8 bases short, with 18 bases between. Germline CDR1 is MNHEY and CDR2 is SVGAGI.

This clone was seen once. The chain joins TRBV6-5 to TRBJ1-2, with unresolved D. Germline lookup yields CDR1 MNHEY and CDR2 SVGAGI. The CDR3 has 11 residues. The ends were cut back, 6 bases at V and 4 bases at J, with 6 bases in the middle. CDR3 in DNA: TGTGCCAGCAGCCAAGCCTATGGCTACACCTTC. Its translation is CASSQAYGYTF.

The CDR3 region has the DNA TGCGCCAGCAGCCGAGAAGTCGGGGAGCTGTTTTTT. It translates to CASSREVGELFF. The chain carries TRBV4-1 and TRBJ2-2; unclear D gene. The V gene lost 4 bases and the J gene lost 7 bases, with 7 bases spanning the gap. Germline V lookup: CDR1 MGHRA, CDR2 YSYEKL. This CDR3 is 12 amino acids long.

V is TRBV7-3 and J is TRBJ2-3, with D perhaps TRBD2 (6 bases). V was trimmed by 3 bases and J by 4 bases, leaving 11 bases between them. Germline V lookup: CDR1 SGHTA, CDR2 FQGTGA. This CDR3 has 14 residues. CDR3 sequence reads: CASSFGLSPDTQYF. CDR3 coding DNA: TGTGCCAGCAGCTTTGGACTATCTCCAGATACGCAGTATTTT.

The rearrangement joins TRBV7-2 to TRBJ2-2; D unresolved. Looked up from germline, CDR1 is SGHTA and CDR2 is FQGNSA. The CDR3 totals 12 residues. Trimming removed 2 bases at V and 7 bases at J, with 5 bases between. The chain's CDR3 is CASSLSGGELFF. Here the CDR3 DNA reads TGTGCCAGCAGCTTATCTGGCGGGGAGCTGTTTTTT.

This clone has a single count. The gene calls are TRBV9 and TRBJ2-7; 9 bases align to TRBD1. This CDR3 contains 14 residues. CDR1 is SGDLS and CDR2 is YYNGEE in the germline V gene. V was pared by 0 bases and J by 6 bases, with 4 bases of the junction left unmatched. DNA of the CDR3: TGTGCCAGCAGCGTAGAGGGACAGGGAATCGAGCAGTACTTC. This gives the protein CASSVEGQGIEQYF.

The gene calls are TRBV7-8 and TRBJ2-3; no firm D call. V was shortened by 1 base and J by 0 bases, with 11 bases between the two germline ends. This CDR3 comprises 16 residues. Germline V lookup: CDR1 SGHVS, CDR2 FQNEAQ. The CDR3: CASSLEVQASTDTQYF. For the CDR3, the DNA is TGTGCCAGCAGCTTAGAAGTGCAGGCAAGCACAGATACGCAGTATTTT.

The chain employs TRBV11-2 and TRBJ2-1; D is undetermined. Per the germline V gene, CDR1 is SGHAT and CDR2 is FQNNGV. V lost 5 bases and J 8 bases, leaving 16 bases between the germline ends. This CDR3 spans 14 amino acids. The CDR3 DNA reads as TGTGCCAGCAGCCCACCCCCGACGGGTTATGAGCAGTTCTTC. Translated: CASSPPPTGYEQFF. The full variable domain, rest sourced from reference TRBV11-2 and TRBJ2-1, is EAGVAQSPRYKIIEKRQSVAFWCNPISGHATLYWYQQILGQGPKLLIQFQNNGVVDDSQLPKDRFSAERLKGVDSTLKIQPAKLEDSAVYLCASSPPPTGYEQFFGPGTRLTVL.

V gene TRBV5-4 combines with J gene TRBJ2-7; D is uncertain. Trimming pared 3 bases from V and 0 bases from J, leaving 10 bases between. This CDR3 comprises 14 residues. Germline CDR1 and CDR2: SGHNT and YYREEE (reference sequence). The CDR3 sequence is CASSSPTGSYEQYF. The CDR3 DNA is TGTGCCAGCAGCTCCCCGACTGGCTCCTACGAGCAGTACTTC.

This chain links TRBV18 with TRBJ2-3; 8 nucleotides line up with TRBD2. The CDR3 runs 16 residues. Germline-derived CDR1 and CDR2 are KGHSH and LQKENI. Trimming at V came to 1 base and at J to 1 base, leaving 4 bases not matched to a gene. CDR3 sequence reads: CASSPQKAGGTDTQYF. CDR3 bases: TGTGCCAGCTCACCACAGAAAGCGGGGGGCACAGATACGCAGTATTTT.

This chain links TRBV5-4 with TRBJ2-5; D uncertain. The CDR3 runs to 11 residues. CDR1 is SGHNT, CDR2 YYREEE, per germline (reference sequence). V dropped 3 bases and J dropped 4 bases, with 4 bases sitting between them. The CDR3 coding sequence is TGTGCCAGCAGCTCGAGAGAGACCCAGTACTTC. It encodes CASSSRETQYF.

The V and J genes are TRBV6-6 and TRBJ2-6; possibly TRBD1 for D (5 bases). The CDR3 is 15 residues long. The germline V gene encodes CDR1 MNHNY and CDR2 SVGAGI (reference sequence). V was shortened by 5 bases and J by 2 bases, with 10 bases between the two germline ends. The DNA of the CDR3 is TGTGCCAGCAGTCATACAGGAACTGGGGCCAACGTCCTGACTTTC. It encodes CASSHTGTGANVLTF.

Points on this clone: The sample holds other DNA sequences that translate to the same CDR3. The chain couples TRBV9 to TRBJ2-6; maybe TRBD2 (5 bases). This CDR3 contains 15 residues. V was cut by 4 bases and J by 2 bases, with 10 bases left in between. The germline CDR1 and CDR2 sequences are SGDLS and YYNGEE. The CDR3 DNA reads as TGTGCCAGCAGCCCCTCGGGGACTGGGGCCAACGTCCTGACTTTC. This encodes CASSPSGTGANVLTF.

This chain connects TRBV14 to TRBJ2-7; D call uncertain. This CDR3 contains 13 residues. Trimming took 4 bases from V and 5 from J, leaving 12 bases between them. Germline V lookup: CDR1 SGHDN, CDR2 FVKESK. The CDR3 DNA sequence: TGTGCCAGCAGCCCCTCCCTCGGCAACGAGCAGTACTTC. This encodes CASSPSLGNEQYF.